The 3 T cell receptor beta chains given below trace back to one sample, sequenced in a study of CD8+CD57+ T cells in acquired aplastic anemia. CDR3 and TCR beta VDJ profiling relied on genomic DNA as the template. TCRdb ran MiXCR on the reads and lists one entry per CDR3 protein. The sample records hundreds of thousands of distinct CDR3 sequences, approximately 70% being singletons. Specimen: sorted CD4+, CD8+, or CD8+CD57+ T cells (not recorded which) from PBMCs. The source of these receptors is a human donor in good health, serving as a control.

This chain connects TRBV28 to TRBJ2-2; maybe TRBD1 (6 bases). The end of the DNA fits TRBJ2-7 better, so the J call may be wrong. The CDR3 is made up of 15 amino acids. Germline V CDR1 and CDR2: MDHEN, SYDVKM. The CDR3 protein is CASSQQGGITEEQYF. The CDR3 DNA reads TGTGCCAGTAGCCAACAGGGTGGTATCACCGAGGAGCAGTACTTC.

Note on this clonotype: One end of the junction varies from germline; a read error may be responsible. CDR3 loop: CATSSHRRGNTEAFF. The CDR3 nucleotides are TGTGCCACCAGCAGCCATAGACGGGGTAACACTGAAGCCTTCTTT. The chain uses TRBV15 and TRBJ1-1; D is undetermined. There are 15 residues in the CDR3. Germline lookup yields CDR1 LNHNV and CDR2 YYDKDF (reference sequence).

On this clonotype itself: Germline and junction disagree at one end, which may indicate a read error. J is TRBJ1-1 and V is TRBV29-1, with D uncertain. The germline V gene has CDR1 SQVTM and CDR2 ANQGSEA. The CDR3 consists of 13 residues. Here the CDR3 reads CSVPGPMNTEALF. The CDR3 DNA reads TGCAGCGTGCCCGGTCCCATGAACACTGAAGCTCTCTTT.